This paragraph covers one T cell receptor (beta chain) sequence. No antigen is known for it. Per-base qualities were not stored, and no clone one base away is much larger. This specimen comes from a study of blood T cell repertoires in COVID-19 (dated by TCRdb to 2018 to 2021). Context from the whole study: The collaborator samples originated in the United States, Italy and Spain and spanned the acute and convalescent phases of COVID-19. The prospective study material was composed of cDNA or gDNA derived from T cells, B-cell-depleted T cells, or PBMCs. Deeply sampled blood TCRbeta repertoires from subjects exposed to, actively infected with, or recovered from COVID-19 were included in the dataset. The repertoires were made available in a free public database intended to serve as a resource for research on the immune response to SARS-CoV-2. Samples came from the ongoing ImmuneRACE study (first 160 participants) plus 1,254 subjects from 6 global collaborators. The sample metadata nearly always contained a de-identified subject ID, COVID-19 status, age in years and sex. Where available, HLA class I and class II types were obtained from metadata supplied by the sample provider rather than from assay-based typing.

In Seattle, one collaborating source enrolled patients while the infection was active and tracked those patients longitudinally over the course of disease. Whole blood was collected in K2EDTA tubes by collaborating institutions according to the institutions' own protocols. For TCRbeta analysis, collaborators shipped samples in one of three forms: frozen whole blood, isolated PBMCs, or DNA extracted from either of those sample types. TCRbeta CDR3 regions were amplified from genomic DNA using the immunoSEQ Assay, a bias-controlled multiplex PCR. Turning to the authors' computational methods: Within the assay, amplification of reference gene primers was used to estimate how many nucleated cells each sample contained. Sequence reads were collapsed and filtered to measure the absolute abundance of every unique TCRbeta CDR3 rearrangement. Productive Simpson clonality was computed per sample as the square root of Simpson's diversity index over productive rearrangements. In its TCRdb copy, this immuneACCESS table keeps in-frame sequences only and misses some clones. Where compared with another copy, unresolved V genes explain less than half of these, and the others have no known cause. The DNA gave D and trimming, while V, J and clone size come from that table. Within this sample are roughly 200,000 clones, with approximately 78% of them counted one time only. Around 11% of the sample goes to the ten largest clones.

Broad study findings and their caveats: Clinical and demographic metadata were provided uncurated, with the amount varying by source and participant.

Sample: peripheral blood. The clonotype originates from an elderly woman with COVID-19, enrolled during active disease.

CDR3 sequence: CASSPGQGNQPQHF. The sequenced DNA is TGTGCCAGCTCACCCGGACAGGGGAATCAGCCCCAGCATTTT. The chain is encoded by TRBV18 joined to TRBJ1-5; TRBD1 lines up with 9 middle nucleotides. As encoded in the germline V gene, CDR1 is KGHSH while CDR2 is LQKENI. V is pruned by 3 bases and J by 4 bases, leaving 1 base of the junction without a gene match. The CDR3 has 14 amino acids, counting the end cysteine and phenylalanine. Kept here is only the CDR3 DNA, which spans 42 bases and is read in frame from base 1.